This T cell receptor beta chain was captured in a study of OX40 agonist ivuxolimab in advanced cancers. Study information: Every patient in dose escalation had hepatocellular carcinoma, melanoma, renal cell or head and neck cancer. Notes on the study in general: The expanded peripheral T cells' antigen specificity was not determined. Fewer expanded clones were found on average in CD4+ than in CD8+ T cells.

Profiled with immunoSEQ multiplex PCR; TCRdb holds only in-frame clones, not every one. The data contain around 79,000 clones, approximately 85% of them singletons. In the case of this clone: What it binds is not known.

The CDR3 has 14 amino acids. Trimming stripped 1 base from V and 5 bases from J, with 11 bases between. The V gene's germline CDR1 is SGDLS and CDR2 YYNGEE. The gene calls are TRBV9 and TRBJ2-3, with D possibly TRBD1 on 5 matching bases. The sequenced sample was CD4+ or CD8+ T cells sorted from blood, obtained in a trial of the OX40 agonist ivuxolimab. The TCR was taken from an adult with an advanced solid tumor such as melanoma, head and neck, liver or kidney cancer. CDR3 sequence: CASSVSSRVDTQYF. CDR3 sequence (DNA): TGTGCCAGCAGCGTAAGCTCCAGGGTAGATACGCAGTATTTT.